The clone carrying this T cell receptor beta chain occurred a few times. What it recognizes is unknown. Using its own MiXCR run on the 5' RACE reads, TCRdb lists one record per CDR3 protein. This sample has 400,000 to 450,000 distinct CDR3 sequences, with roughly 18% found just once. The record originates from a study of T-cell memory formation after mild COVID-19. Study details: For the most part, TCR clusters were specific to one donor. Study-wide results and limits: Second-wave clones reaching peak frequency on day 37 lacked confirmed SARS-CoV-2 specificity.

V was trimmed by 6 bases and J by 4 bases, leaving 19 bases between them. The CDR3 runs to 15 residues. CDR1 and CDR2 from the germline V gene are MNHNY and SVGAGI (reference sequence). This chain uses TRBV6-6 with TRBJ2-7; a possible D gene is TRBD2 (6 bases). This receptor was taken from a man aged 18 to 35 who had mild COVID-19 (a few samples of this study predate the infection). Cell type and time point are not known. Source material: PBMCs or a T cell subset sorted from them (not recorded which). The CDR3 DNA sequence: TGTGCCAGCAGGTCGCTTCGCAGCGGGCTGTACGAGCAGTACGTC. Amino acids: CASRSLRSGLYEQYV.